A single sample gave rise to the 17 T cell receptor beta chains below, sequenced in a study of Ad26.COV2.S vaccination and SARS-CoV-2 variants. The treatment here: 19 received Ad26.COV2.S at low or high dose, single or two shots; about 5 received placebo; per-sample allocation not given. Day 63 after the first vaccine or placebo injection was the time point for sampling. Only in-frame clones appear in the TCRdb table, and some are missing; sequencing was by immunoSEQ multiplex PCR. The top ten hold roughly 4.3% of the sample, which has 350,000 to 500,000 clones, 90% seen once. The sample here was peripheral blood, taken in a trial of Ad26.COV2.S vaccine versus placebo. The receptors come from a person aged 18 to 59 who received the Ad26.COV2.S COVID-19 vaccine or a placebo.

The chain combines TRBV5-4 with TRBJ2-7, with TRBD1 matching 9 bases. V lost 1 base to trimming and J lost 5 bases; unmatched junction nucleotides: 4. The CDR3 is made up of 14 amino acids. Germline lookup yields CDR1 SGHNT and CDR2 YYREEE (reference sequence). The CDR3 here is CASSLRDRVNEQYF. In DNA form, the CDR3 reads TGTGCCAGCAGCTTGAGGGACAGGGTGAACGAGCAGTACTTC.

V and J are TRBV6-5 and TRBJ1-4; D perhaps matches TRBD1 (6 bases). V was cut by 6 bases and J by 6 bases, with 8 bases left in between. CDR3 length: 12 amino acids. Germline V CDR1 and CDR2: MNHEY, SVGAGI. The CDR3 protein is CASSQGHEKLFF. DNA for the CDR3: TGTGCCAGCAGCCAGGGGCATGAAAAACTGTTTTTT.

The rearrangement uses TRBV24-1 and TRBJ2-5, with unresolved D. Per germline, CDR1 KGHDR and CDR2 SFDVKD. The CDR3 has 12 residues. V shed 5 bases and J shed 1 base, with 4 bases lying between them. CDR3 sequence reads: CATSVTQETQYF. The CDR3 DNA sequence: TGTGCCACCAGTGTTACCCAAGAGACCCAGTACTTC.

This chain links TRBV9 with TRBJ2-3, with D unresolved. Per germline, CDR1 SGDLS and CDR2 YYNGEE. V was pared by 7 bases and J by 1 base, with 13 bases between. This CDR3 is built from 14 residues. The CDR3 coding sequence is TGTGCCAGCGGACGAGACGCAGGCACAGATACGCAGTATTTT. Translation: CASGRDAGTDTQYF.

V is TRBV6-1 and J is TRBJ1-3; no reliable D call. V dropped 3 bases and J dropped 4 bases, with 7 bases sitting between them. Germline CDR1 MNHNS, CDR2 SASEGT. CDR3 length equals 13 residues. This chain's CDR3 is CASSEAIGNTIYF. DNA for the CDR3: TGTGCCAGCAGTGAGGCAATCGGAAACACCATATATTTT.

The chain couples TRBV12-3 or TRBV12-4 to TRBJ1-5, with D unresolved. V lost 4 bases to trimming and J lost 0 bases, with 4 bases between them. The CDR3 length is 13 residues. The CDR3 reads CASSSVSNQPQHF. CDR3 nucleotide sequence: TGTGCCAGCAGTTCTGTTAGCAATCAGCCCCAGCATTTT.

The chain uses TRBV4-2 and TRBJ2-7, with TRBD2 matching 13 bases. The CDR3 loop spans 18 amino acids. Unmatched junction bases numbered 6, after V lost 1 base and J lost 0 bases. Germline CDR1 and CDR2: LGHNA and YNFKEQ. The CDR3 sequence: CASSQAGTSGTSSYEQYF. DNA of the CDR3: TGTGCCAGCAGCCAAGCTGGGACTAGCGGGACTAGCTCCTACGAGCAGTACTTC.

The V gene is TRBV11-2, the J gene TRBJ2-7; D gene uncertain. In germline, CDR1 is SGHAT, CDR2 FQNNGV. The ends were cut back, 2 bases at V and 0 bases at J, with 8 bases in the middle. The CDR3 totals 14 residues. The CDR3: CASSLLRSSYEQYF. The CDR3 region has the DNA TGTGCCAGCAGCTTACTCAGGAGCTCCTACGAGCAGTACTTC.

The chain has TRBV19 and TRBJ1-1; the match to TRBD1 covers 8 bases. The CDR3 extends over 14 amino acids. Germline CDR1 reads LNHDA; CDR2 reads SQIVND (reference sequence). Trimming at V came to 4 bases and at J to 1 base, leaving 2 bases not matched to a gene. CDR3: CASSRGTGNTEAFF. The CDR3 nucleotides read TGTGCCAGTAGTAGGGGGACAGGGAACACTGAAGCTTTCTTT.

This clone occurred once. The chain links TRBV14 to TRBJ2-4; 9 bases are a match to TRBD1. V dropped 1 base and J dropped 1; count of bases not matched to a gene: 26. The germline V gene encodes CDR1 SGHDN and CDR2 FVKESK. The CDR3 spans 24 residues. CDR3 coding DNA: TGTGCCAGCAGCCAAGGCTCGACCGGGACAGGGCATCAGAGCAATCAACCGGCCAAAAACATTCAGTACTTC. It encodes CASSQGSTGTGHQSNQPAKNIQYF.

This rearrangement joins TRBV11-2 to TRBJ2-2, with 10 bases lining up with TRBD2. Germline V gene lookup returns CDR1 SGHAT and CDR2 FQNNGV. V dropped 1 base and J dropped 3; count of bases not matched to a gene: 5. The CDR3 loop spans 17 amino acids. This chain's CDR3 is CASSLAGLAGDTGELFF. The CDR3 DNA reads as TGTGCCAGCAGCTTAGCCGGGCTAGCGGGAGACACCGGGGAGCTGTTTTTT.

This rearrangement joins TRBV3-1 (or the pseudogene TRBV3-2) to TRBJ2-7; D could derive from TRBD1 or TRBD2 (6 bases each). V was clipped by 0 bases and J by 6 bases, with 21 bases between them. Germline CDR1 LGHDT, CDR2 YNNKEL (reference sequence). The CDR3 consists of 17 residues. CDR3 in DNA: TGTGCCAGCAGCCAAGATCCTGGGGGGCTAGCACCATCCGAGCAGTACTTC. Encoded protein: CASSQDPGGLAPSEQYF.

The rearrangement uses TRBV28 and TRBJ2-5; tentative D call: TRBD2 (6 bases). CDR1 and CDR2 (germline): MDHEN, SYDVKM. This CDR3 contains 14 residues. V lost 2 bases and J lost 5, with 12 bases in between. The CDR3 coding sequence is TGTGCCAGCAGTTTAAGGCAGAGCGGGGAGACCCAGTACTTC. It translates to CASSLRQSGETQYF.

V and J are TRBV6-5 and TRBJ2-2; the match to TRBD1 covers 10 bases. The germline V gene has CDR1 MNHEY and CDR2 SVGAGI. V lost 6 bases, J lost 3 bases, and 1 base stayed unmatched. CDR3 length equals 14 residues. CDR3 amino acids: CASRGQGHTGELFF. For the CDR3, the DNA is TGTGCCAGCAGGGGACAGGGGCACACCGGGGAGCTGTTTTTT.

The chain combines TRBV9 with TRBJ2-7; 7 nucleotides line up with TRBD1. In germline, CDR1 is SGDLS, CDR2 YYNGEE. With 3 bases clipped from V and 6 bases from J, the junction kept 3 bases outside the gene matches. The CDR3 sequence is 12 residues long. CDR3 sequence: CASSGQGSEQYF. DNA of the CDR3: TGTGCCAGCAGCGGACAGGGAAGCGAGCAGTACTTC.

The chain couples TRBV18 to TRBJ2-5; D gene unclear. Trimming took 2 bases from V and 1 from J, leaving 11 bases between them. The CDR3 consists of 15 residues. Per the germline V gene, CDR1 is KGHSH and CDR2 is LQKENI. The CDR3 nucleotides read TGTGCCAGCTCACCAAGCCAGGCCCGCCAAGAGACCCAGTACTTC. It translates to CASSPSQARQETQYF.

The J gene is TRBJ1-3, the V gene TRBV13; no firm D call. The germline V gene has CDR1 PRHDT and CDR2 FYEKMQ (reference sequence). The CDR3 spans 17 residues. V shed 4 bases and J shed 0 bases, with 16 bases lying between them. CDR3 sequence reads: CASSSSPHITSGNTIYF. DNA for the CDR3: TGTGCCAGCAGCTCATCCCCTCATATCACCTCTGGAAACACCATATATTTT.